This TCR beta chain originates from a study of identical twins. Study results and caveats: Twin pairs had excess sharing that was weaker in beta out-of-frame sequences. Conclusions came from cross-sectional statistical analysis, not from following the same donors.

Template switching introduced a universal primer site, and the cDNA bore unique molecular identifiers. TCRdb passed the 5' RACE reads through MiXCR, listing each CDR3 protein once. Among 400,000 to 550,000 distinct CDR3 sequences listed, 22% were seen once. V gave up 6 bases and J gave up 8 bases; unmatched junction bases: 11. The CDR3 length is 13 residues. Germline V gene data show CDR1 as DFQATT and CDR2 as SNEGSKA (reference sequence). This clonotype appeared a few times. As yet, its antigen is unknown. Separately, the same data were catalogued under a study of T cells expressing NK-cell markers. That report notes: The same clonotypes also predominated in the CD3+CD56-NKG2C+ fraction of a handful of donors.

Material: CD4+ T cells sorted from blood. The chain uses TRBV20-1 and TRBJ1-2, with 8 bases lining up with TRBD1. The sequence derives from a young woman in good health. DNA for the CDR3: TGCAGTGCCTCGGACAGGGCCAAGGGGGGCTACACCTTC. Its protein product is CSASDRAKGGYTF.